A selection of T cell receptor beta chains follows, all from one sample in a study of spatial heterogeneity in lung cancer. One entry per CDR3 protein, called by TCRdb with MiXCR from the 5' RACE reads. The sample yields around 40,000 distinct CDR3 sequences, around 5.5% seen once. The sample in question was PBMCs, obtained at surgery. The receptors were gathered from a male donor with early-stage non-small cell lung cancer. CDR3s include the opening cysteine and the closing phenylalanine or tryptophan. D genes are given only for firm matches. Not all rows give a size; the values are once, few, many and, for expanded clones, a class.

j_gene | abundance | v_gene | d_gene | CDR3nt | CDR3aa
TRBJ2-5 | many | TRBV7-6 | TRBD2 | TGTGCCAGCAGCCCCCTAACTAGCGGGGGGGCCCAGTACTTC | CASSPLTSGGAQYF
TRBJ1-2 | NA | TRBV4-1 | TRBD1 | TGCGCCAGCAGCCAAGATCTGGGACAGGGTCTTCTCTATGGCTACACCTTC | CASSQDLGQGLLYGYTF
TRBJ2-7 | many | TRBV10-3 | NA | TGTGCCATCAGTGAGTCGGATAACTCCTACGAGCAGTACTTC | CAISESDNSYEQYF
TRBJ2-2 | NA | TRBV5-1 | TRBD1 | TGCGCCAGCAGCTTACAGGGGAATCAAGGCGGGGAGCTGTTTTTT | CASSLQGNQGGELFF
TRBJ1-2 | many | TRBV20-1 | NA | TGCAGTCTAAGGGGGAACCGTCCCCTACAGGGATTCTATGGCTACACCTTC | CSLRGNRPLQGFYGYTF
TRBJ1-6 | few | TRBV12-3/TRBV12-4 | TRBD1 | TGTGCCAGCTCAGGGGGAGGCTCCAGGGGCGCTTCACCCCTCCACTTT | CASSGGGSRGASPLHF
TRBJ1-4 | many | TRBV20-1 | TRBD1 | TGCAGTGCCAGGGGGGGGGTTAATGAAAAACTGTTTTTT | CSARGGVNEKLFF
TRBJ2-7 | NA | TRBV7-6 | NA | TGTGCCAGCAAATGCACAACCATGGGGCAGTACTACGAGCAGTACTTC | CASKCTTMGQYYEQYF
TRBJ1-6 | few | TRBV18 | TRBD1 | TGTGCCAGCTCCGCGGACAGGCCGAGCTCCTATAATTCACCCCTCCACTTT | CASSADRPSSYNSPLHF
TRBJ2-6 | many | TRBV12-3/TRBV12-4 | NA | TGTGCCACCACCAACCGGCCGGACCGCTCTGGGGCCAACGTCCTGACTTTC | CATTNRPDRSGANVLTF
TRBJ2-1 | many | TRBV12-3/TRBV12-4 | TRBD2 | TGTGCCAGCAGGGGACTAGCGGGGGACCTCTCCTACAATGAGCAGTTCTTC | CASRGLAGDLSYNEQFF
TRBJ2-7 | many | TRBV12-3/TRBV12-4 | NA | TGTGCCAGCAGCCCCGGGACTCCTGTCTACGAGCAGTACTTC | CASSPGTPVYEQYF
TRBJ1-1 | NA | TRBV15 | NA | TGTGCCACCCGTCTCGGGGCCATAGGGACTGAAGCTTTCTTT | CATRLGAIGTEAFF
TRBJ2-1 | many | TRBV27 | NA | TGTGCCAGCAGCACCATACAGGGCCCCTACAATGAGCAGTTCTTC | CASSTIQGPYNEQFF
TRBJ2-3 | many | TRBV5-4 | NA | TGTGCCAGCAGCTTGCTTGGGGCCGAAGATACGCAGTATTTT | CASSLLGAEDTQYF
TRBJ2-7 | NA | TRBV7-9 | NA | TGTGCCAGCAGCACGTTATTTTCCTACGAGCAGTACTTC | CASSTLFSYEQYF
TRBJ2-1 | many | TRBV25-1 | TRBD1 | TGTGCCAGCAGTGATTGGGACAGGAACAATGAGCAGTTCTTC | CASSDWDRNNEQFF
TRBJ1-6 | NA | TRBV28 | NA | TGTGCCAGCGCGTTCGAGGATTATAATTCACCCCTCCACTTT | CASAFEDYNSPLHF
TRBJ2-3 | many | TRBV7-9 | TRBD2 | TGTGCCAGCAGCTTAGGCATCTCTAGCGGGGCTACAGATACGCAGTATTTT | CASSLGISSGATDTQYF
TRBJ1-4 | many | TRBV20-1 | NA | TGCAGTGCTAGAGTGCCACCAACTAATGAAAAACTGTTTTTT | CSARVPPTNEKLFF
TRBJ1-5 | many | TRBV6-6 | NA | TGTGCCAGCACGAGAGTTAGCAATCAGCCCCAGCATTTT | CASTRVSNQPQHF
TRBJ1-2 | NA | TRBV28 | TRBD1 | TGTGCCAGCAGTCCCAGGGGGCGCGGCTATGGCTACACCTTC | CASSPRGRGYGYTF
TRBJ2-7 | many | TRBV18 | NA | TGTGCCAGCTCACCCCAGAAGGGTTCCGAGCAGTACTTC | CASSPQKGSEQYF
TRBJ2-3 | many | TRBV18 | NA | TGTGCCAGCTCACCGGGCAGAGACACAGATACGCAGTATTTT | CASSPGRDTDTQYF
TRBJ2-3 | few | TRBV5-4 | TRBD2 | TGTGCCAGCAGCTCGGAGCGGGGCCCGCAGTATTTT | CASSSERGPQYF
TRBJ2-3 | few | TRBV6-5 | NA | TGTGCCAGCAGTTCTGGCACAGATACGCAGTATTTT | CASSSGTDTQYF
TRBJ1-5 | many | TRBV6-2/TRBV6-3 | NA | TGTGCCAGCAGTTTGGGCGACTACGAGAATCAGCTCCAGCATTTT | CASSLGDYENQLQHF
TRBJ1-6 | few | TRBV20-1 | NA | TGCAGTGCTAGCGTAGGCAGCTCCTATAATTCACCCCTCCACTTT | CSASVGSSYNSPLHF
TRBJ1-1 | NA | TRBV28 | TRBD1 | TGTGCCAGCAGGCCCTACAGGGGTGCTGAAGCTTTCTTT | CASRPYRGAEAFF